These 27 T cell receptor beta chains were sequenced from one sample in a study of identical twins' blood T cells. TCRdb re-called the 5' RACE reads with MiXCR, one entry per CDR3 protein. There are around 380,000 distinct CDR3 sequences in the sample; about 28% occur only once, and 6% to 7% lies in the top ten. Sequences were obtained from PBMCs. The receptors originated from a woman between 18 and 50 years old in good health.

Details on this clonotype: Sequence at one end of the junction differs from germline and may be a read error. This sequence joins TRBV20-1 and TRBJ2-7, with TRBD1 identical over 7 bases. Per the germline V gene, CDR1 is DFQATT and CDR2 is SNEGSKA (reference sequence). This CDR3 spans 14 amino acids. CDR3 region: CSASGTDDSHEQYF. Written as DNA, the CDR3 is TGCAGTGCTAGTGGGACAGACGACTCCCACGAGCAGTACTTC.

In regard to this clonotype: An end of the junction differs from the germline gene, which may be a read error. This chain connects TRBV20-1 to TRBJ2-3, with D perhaps TRBD1 (6 bases). CDR3 length equals 16 residues. Germline V lookup: CDR1 DFQATT, CDR2 SNEGSKA (reference sequence). The CDR3 DNA reads TGCAGTACTAGAGGATGGGGCAGGGGACACACAGATACGCAGTATTTT. This gives the protein CSTRGWGRGHTDTQYF.

This clonotype was seen a few times. The rearrangement uses TRBV11-2 and TRBJ1-3; possible D gene TRBD1, 5 bases. The CDR3 is 15 residues long. The germline V gene has CDR1 SGHAT and CDR2 FQNNGV. The V gene lost 6 bases and the J gene lost 2 bases, with 14 bases spanning the gap. CDR3 coding DNA: TGTGCCAGCAGACCCATAGACAGCCCTGGAAACACCATATATTTT. This encodes CASRPIDSPGNTIYF.

This clonotype was seen repeatedly, ten times or more. The chain recombines TRBV6-2 or TRBV6-3 with TRBJ1-5; no definite D call. V lost 10 bases and J lost 2, with 21 bases in between. Germline V gives CDR1 MNHEY, CDR2 SVGEGT. This CDR3 is 16 amino acids long. CDR3 loop: CAISEFGIGGNQPQHF. The CDR3 DNA reads TGTGCCATCTCGGAATTTGGGATTGGAGGCAATCAGCCCCAGCATTTT.

This clonotype was recorded many times. V gene TRBV18 combines with J gene TRBJ1-4; D is uncertain. This CDR3 contains 15 residues. V was pared by 4 bases and J by 4 bases, with 13 bases between. The germline V gene encodes CDR1 KGHSH and CDR2 LQKENI. The CDR3 DNA sequence: TGTGCCAGCTCACGGATCCACGAAAGTAATGAAAAACTGTTTTTT. It translates to CASSRIHESNEKLFF. The full variable domain, in which reference TRBV18 and TRBJ1-4 provide the parts outside the CDR3, is NAGVMQNPRHLVRRRGQEARLRCSPMKGHSHVYWYRQLPEEGLKFMVYLQKENIIDESGMPKERFSAEFPKEGPSILRIQQVVRGDSAAYFCASSRIHESNEKLFFGSGTQLSVL.

The chain has TRBV27 and TRBJ2-1, with 7 bases identical to TRBD1. This CDR3 comprises 15 residues. V was clipped by 6 bases and J by 4 bases; unmatched bases: 9. CDR1 is MNHEY and CDR2 is SMNVEV in the germline V gene (reference sequence). The DNA for the CDR3 is TGTGCCAGCAGAACAGGGGTGGGGCCTTACAATGAGCAGTTCTTC. Translating it yields CASRTGVGPYNEQFF.

This clonotype was observed a handful of times. The chain carries TRBV27 and TRBJ2-5; D not certain. This CDR3 spans 13 amino acids. The ends were cut back, 5 bases at V and 1 base at J, with 8 bases in the middle. The germline CDR1 and CDR2 sequences are MNHEY and SMNVEV (reference sequence). The CDR3 DNA is TGTGCCAGCAGTAGGTTTATCCAAGAGACCCAGTACTTC. This sequence encodes CASSRFIQETQYF.

The chain has TRBV6-2 or TRBV6-3 and TRBJ1-1; D gene unclear. This CDR3 spans 11 amino acids. Trimming left V 3 bases short and J 11 bases short, with 10 bases between. Germline V CDR1 and CDR2: MNHEY, SVGEGT. The DNA of the CDR3 is TGTGCCAGCAGTTATCTCTCTTGGGCTTTCTTT. Residues: CASSYLSWAFF.

The V call is TRBV3-1, the J call TRBJ2-3; 12 positions match TRBD2. The CDR3 spans 17 residues. Germline values: CDR1 LGHDT, CDR2 YNNKEL (reference sequence). J was trimmed by 4 bases and V by 4 bases; bases with no gene match: 9. The chain's CDR3 is CASSLRLAGAGADTQYF. In nucleotides, the CDR3 is TGTGCCAGCAGCCTTCGACTAGCGGGAGCAGGTGCAGATACGCAGTATTTT.

The chain links TRBV7-9 to TRBJ1-2; no definite D call. Looked up from germline, CDR1 is SEHNR and CDR2 is FQNEAQ (reference sequence). The CDR3 loop spans 15 amino acids. V lost 6 bases to trimming and J lost 8 bases, with 22 bases between them. In DNA form, the CDR3 reads TGTGCCAGCAGATCCCGTGAGCAGAAGGACGGCGGCTACACCTTC. This encodes CASRSREQKDGGYTF.

Only a few counts were recorded for this clonotype. This sequence may be a read error, since a much larger clone differs from it by one base. This chain connects TRBV29-1 to TRBJ2-2; no firm D call. The CDR3 is 13 residues long. Germline V CDR1 and CDR2: SQVTM, ANQGSEA. The ends were cut back, 6 bases at V and 8 bases at J, with 16 bases in the middle. CDR3 coding DNA: TGCAGCGTCATGGACCGCTTGCTTGGGGAGCTGTTTTTT. This codes for CSVMDRLLGELFF.

This clonotype appeared many times. The V gene is TRBV20-1, the J gene TRBJ2-7, with TRBD2 matching 12 bases. The J segment lost 3 bases and the V segment lost 3 bases, leaving 12 bases of the junction unmatched. Germline CDR1 DFQATT, CDR2 SNEGSKA (reference sequence). The CDR3 length is 17 residues. CDR3 loop: CSASPLLAGGQNYEQYF. Here the CDR3 DNA reads TGCAGTGCTAGCCCCCTACTAGCGGGGGGCCAAAACTACGAGCAGTACTTC.

The sample holds a few counts of this clonotype. The chain links TRBV11-2 to TRBJ2-7, with a weak D call TRBD2 (6 bases). The germline V gene encodes CDR1 SGHAT and CDR2 FQNNGV. The germline V and J ends were trimmed by 3 bases and 4 bases, with 13 bases remaining between them. This CDR3 is 14 amino acids long. The CDR3 is CASSFSLGRYEQYF. The DNA for the CDR3 is TGTGCCAGCAGCTTCAGCCTGGGGAGGTACGAGCAGTACTTC.

In the case of this clonotype: Germline and junction disagree at one end, which may indicate a read error. This chain joins TRBV7-2 and TRBJ2-7; no reliable D call. The CDR3 is made up of 13 amino acids. The germline V gene has CDR1 SGHTA and CDR2 FQGNSA. The CDR3 nucleotides are TGTGCCAGCAGCCGCCCTTCGGTTTACGGGCAGTACTTC. Amino acids: CASSRPSVYGQYF.

The genes are TRBV11-2 and TRBJ2-7; D unclear. CDR1 and CDR2 from the germline V gene are SGHAT and FQNNGV. The CDR3 is 13 residues long. Between the trimmed V and J ends, which lost 5 bases and 3 bases, there was a span of 11 bases. DNA for the CDR3: TGTGCCAGCAGCAAACTCGACCGCTACGAGCAGTACTTC. Protein product: CASSKLDRYEQYF.

There are a few counts of this clonotype. This chain connects TRBV2 to TRBJ2-1; 7 nucleotides match TRBD1. Losses at the gene ends were 6 bases for V and 4 bases for J; bases not matched to a gene: 6. The CDR3 loop spans 14 amino acids. The germline V gene encodes CDR1 SNHLY and CDR2 FYNNEI. CDR3 nucleotides: TGTGCCAGCAGCGTAACGGGACAGTACAATGAGCAGTTCTTC. Translation gives CASSVTGQYNEQFF.

This clonotype was seen a handful of times. The V call is TRBV6-1, the J call TRBJ2-2; no reliable D call. This CDR3 spans 13 amino acids. The ends were cut back, 3 bases at V and 4 bases at J, with 6 bases in the middle. CDR1 MNHNS and CDR2 SASEGT come from the germline V gene. The CDR3 DNA follows: TGTGCCAGCAGTGAGAGGACCACCGGGGAGCTGTTTTTT. Amino acid sequence: CASSERTTGELFF.

This chain uses TRBV20-1 with TRBJ1-5; no firm D call. Trimming stripped 5 bases from V and 7 bases from J, with 15 bases between. Germline lookup yields CDR1 DFQATT and CDR2 SNEGSKA (reference sequence). CDR3 length: 13 amino acids. This CDR3 is CSAARGNIQPQHF. Here the CDR3 DNA reads TGCAGTGCTGCCCGGGGAAACATCCAGCCCCAGCATTTT.

The chain uses TRBV7-9 and TRBJ2-2; TRBD1 agrees at 7 bases. The CDR3 has 15 amino acids. Germline lookup yields CDR1 SEHNR and CDR2 FQNEAQ (reference sequence). Trimming cost V 0 bases and J 7 bases; bases outside gene matches: 5. DNA of the CDR3: TGTGCCAGCAGCTTAGCCCCGACAGGGAACGGGGAGCTGTTTTTT. Its translation: CASSLAPTGNGELFF.

This clonotype has a single count. This chain joins TRBV29-1 and TRBJ2-1; D ambiguous. The CDR3 covers 12 residues. CDR1 and CDR2 (germline): SQVTM, ANQGSEA. The V end was cut by 7 bases, the J end by 4 bases, with 11 bases between. The CDR3 DNA is TGCAGCGCGGGCCAGCGTTACAATGAGCAGTTCTTC. It translates to CSAGQRYNEQFF.

The genes are TRBV10-3 and TRBJ1-5; possibly TRBD1 for D (6 bases). The CDR3 has 13 amino acids. V was cut by 3 bases and J by 5 bases, with 8 bases left in between. The germline V gene has CDR1 ENHRY and CDR2 SYGVKD. The CDR3 protein is CAISDRTDQPQHF. The CDR3 DNA reads TGTGCCATCAGTGACAGGACAGATCAGCCCCAGCATTTT.

This clonotype was observed a few times. The chain couples TRBV6-2 or TRBV6-3 to TRBJ1-1, with D perhaps TRBD1 (5 bases). V was cut by 6 bases and J by 1 base, with 21 bases left in between. The CDR3 length is 17 residues. Germline V gene data show CDR1 as MNHEY and CDR2 as SVGEGT. The CDR3 region has the DNA TGTGCCAGCAGGGCGACAGATCCAATCGGCCCGAACACTGAAGCTTTCTTT. This sequence encodes CASRATDPIGPNTEAFF.

This clonotype came up many times. The J gene is TRBJ2-7, the V gene TRBV20-1, with D possibly matching TRBD2 (5 bases). CDR3 length: 13 residues. Per germline, CDR1 DFQATT and CDR2 SNEGSKA (reference sequence). Trimming left V 2 bases short and J 3 bases short, with 11 bases between. In DNA, the CDR3 is TGCAGTGCTAGACCTACGGGGTACTACGAGCAGTACTTC. Encoded protein: CSARPTGYYEQYF.

This chain uses TRBV20-1 with TRBJ2-7; 7 bases fit TRBD1. Looked up from germline, CDR1 is DFQATT and CDR2 is SNEGSKA (reference sequence). V was clipped by 0 bases and J by 3 bases; unmatched bases: 2. The CDR3 spans 13 residues. The CDR3 DNA is TGCAGTGCTAGAGATCGGACAGGCTACGAGCAGTACTTC. It specifies CSARDRTGYEQYF.

This chain links TRBV6-6 with TRBJ1-6, with D unclear. The CDR3 runs 13 residues. Germline CDR1 and CDR2: MNHNY and SVGAGI (reference sequence). V lost 8 bases to trimming and J lost 5 bases, with 10 bases between them. The CDR3 protein is CASGEAHNSPLHF. The CDR3 DNA is TGTGCCAGCGGAGAGGCCCATAATTCACCCCTCCACTTT.

This clonotype came up a few times. The chain recombines TRBV12-3 or TRBV12-4 with TRBJ1-5; the D gene is possibly TRBD1 (5 bases). V lost 3 bases and J 2 bases, leaving 11 bases between the germline ends. CDR3 length: 15 residues. CDR3 nucleotide sequence: TGTGCCAGCAGTTTTGACGGGGGAGGCAATCAGCCCCAGCATTTT. This encodes CASSFDGGGNQPQHF.

This clonotype was observed a few times. As DNA, the CDR3 is TGTGCCAGCAGCCATTATCCGGGACAGGGGAAGGGAATGAACACTGAAGCTTTCTTT. Translation: CASSHYPGQGKGMNTEAFF. V usage is TRBV3-1 and J usage is TRBJ1-1; 10 bases align to TRBD1. This CDR3 region has 19 residues. The germline CDR1 and CDR2 sequences are LGHDT and YNNKEL (reference sequence). The ends lost 3 bases at V and 0 bases at J; junction bases unmatched: 13.